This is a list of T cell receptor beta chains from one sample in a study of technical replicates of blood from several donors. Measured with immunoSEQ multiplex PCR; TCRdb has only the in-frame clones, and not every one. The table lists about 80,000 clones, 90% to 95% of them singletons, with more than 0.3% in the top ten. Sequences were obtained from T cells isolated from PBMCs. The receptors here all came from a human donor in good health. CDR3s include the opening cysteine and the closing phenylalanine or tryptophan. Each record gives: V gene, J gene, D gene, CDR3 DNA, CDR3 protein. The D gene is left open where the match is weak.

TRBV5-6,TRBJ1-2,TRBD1,TGTGCCAGCAGAGGTTTCGGGACAGGGGGCGCATTAAACTATGGCTACACCTTC,CASRGFGTGGALNYGYTF
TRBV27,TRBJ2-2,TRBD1,TGTGCCAGCAGCGACTCTGGGACAGGGAGGGCCGGGGAGCTGTTTTTT,CASSDSGTGRAGELFF
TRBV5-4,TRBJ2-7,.,TGTGCCAGCAGCCCGCAGGGTACGTTCCACGAGCAGTACTTC,CASSPQGTFHEQYF
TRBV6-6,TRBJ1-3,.,TGTGCCAGCAGTTTAAGAGGGAACGGAAACACCATATATTTT,CASSLRGNGNTIYF
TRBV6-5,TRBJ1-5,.,TGTGCCAGCAGTATACGTGGGGGGGGCAACCAGCCCCAGCATTTT,CASSIRGGGNQPQHF
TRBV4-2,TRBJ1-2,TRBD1,TGTGCCAGCAGCCAAGATGGAAGGGACAGGGGATATGGCTACACCTTC,CASSQDGRDRGYGYTF
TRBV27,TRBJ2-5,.,TGTGCCAGCAGCTCAAGCAGGTTCCTAATCCCTGGAGAGACCCAGTACTTC,CASSSSRFLIPGETQYF
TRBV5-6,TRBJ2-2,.,TGTGCCAGCAGCTTTGAGACCGGGGAGCTGTTTTTT,CASSFETGELFF
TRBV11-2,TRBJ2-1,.,TGTGCCGGAACGACAGGCTACAATGAGCAGTTCTTC,CAGTTGYNEQFF
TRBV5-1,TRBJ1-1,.,TGCGCCAGCAGCTGGACAGTGAACACTGAAGCTTTCTTT,CASSWTVNTEAFF
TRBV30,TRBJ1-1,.,TGTGCCTGGAGTGTACTAAGGGGGAACACTGAAGCTTTCTTT,CAWSVLRGNTEAFF
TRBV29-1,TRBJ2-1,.,TGCAGCGTTGAGGAGCGTGAGCAGTTCTTC,CSVEEREQFF
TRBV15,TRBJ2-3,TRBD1,TGTGCCACCAGCAAGGACAGGGGCTGGCTTTCTCCAGATACGCAGTATTTT,CATSKDRGWLSPDTQYF
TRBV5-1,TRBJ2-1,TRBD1,TGCGCCAGCAGCTCCACACAGGGGGCGAGCTCCTACAATGAGCAGTTCTTC,CASSSTQGASSYNEQFF
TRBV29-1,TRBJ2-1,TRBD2,TGCAGCCAAGGCGGGGAGGGGTACAATGAGCAGTTCTTC,CSQGGEGYNEQFF
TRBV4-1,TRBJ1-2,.,TGCGCCAGCAGCCAAGATGGCAGAATGTATGGCTACACCTTC,CASSQDGRMYGYTF